This T cell receptor (beta chain) was obtained from a study of blood T cell repertoires in COVID-19. Study as a whole: PBMCs, B-cell-depleted T cells, or T cells were the source of the cDNA or gDNA that made up the material.

Original processing notes: From reference gene primer amplification, estimates of nucleated cell counts were derived. Clones were read by immunoSEQ multiplex PCR, and TCRdb kept only the in-frame ones, dropping some. The V and J calls and clone size were taken over from that table, and D and trimming were inferred from the DNA. Among roughly 200,000 clones listed, less than 90% were seen once. Individuals drawn from around 25 US areas were about 18 to 100 years old. A case of COVID-19 had been met by exposed participants within 2 weeks before study entry. The CDR3 totals 15 residues. The germline gives CDR1 MNHEY, CDR2 SVGAGI. J gave up 5 bases and V 4 bases, and 7 bases lay outside the gene matches.

Sequencing was done on a sample of PBMCs or T cells enriched from blood (not recorded which). The chain joins TRBV6-5 to TRBJ1-5; 8 bases map to TRBD1. The TCR was taken from a woman under 40 who had been exposed to COVID-19. Here the CDR3 reads CASSSTPGGDQPQHF. In DNA form, the CDR3 reads TGTGCCAGCAGTTCGACTCCAGGGGGCGATCAGCCCCAGCATTTT.